The clone carrying this T cell receptor beta chain was detected many times. The antigen is unknown. This specimen belongs to a study of response to subunit inactivated influenza vaccine. Study-level findings and limits: New T cells are recruited in small numbers by each seasonal influenza vaccination, according to the authors' suggestion.

The V gene lost 6 bases and the J gene lost 5 bases, with 16 bases spanning the gap. The length of the CDR3 is 14 residues. Germline loops: CDR1 SEHNR, CDR2 FQNEAQ (reference sequence). Each CDR3 protein is one row after TCRdb ran MiXCR on the RT-PCR reads. Here the sample spans around 540,000 distinct CDR3 sequences, roughly 10% being singletons. The sample was PBMCs from blood, taken on the day of vaccination. The chain couples TRBV7-9 to TRBJ2-5, with D possibly TRBD2 on 5 matching bases. The source of this sequence is a middle-aged man who received an inactivated influenza vaccine. As DNA, the CDR3 is TGTGCCAGCAGACCCGCCGAGGGCAGGGAGACCCAGTACTTC. This gives the protein CASRPAEGRETQYF.